The sequence of this TCR beta chain was determined in a study of T cell responses to AZD1222 COVID-19 vaccine. Produced via immunoSEQ multiplex PCR; TCRdb's table is partial and in-frame only. Counted here are 100,000 to 150,000 clones, around nine tenths occurring once; the ten biggest clones make up around 7.8%. Germline CDR1 reads SGHKS; CDR2 reads YYEKEE (reference sequence). CDR3 size: 16 residues. V lost 4 bases to trimming and J lost 2 bases; unmatched junction nucleotides: 9. In this sample, this clone turned up once. Material: peripheral blood, obtained on day 0 of AZD1222 vaccination. The source is an adult in good health. This rearrangement joins TRBV5-5 to TRBJ2-3, with 8 bases identical to TRBD2. The chain's CDR3 is CASSLGRGSNTDTQYF. DNA of the CDR3: TGTGCCAGCAGCCTCGGGAGGGGGAGTAACACAGATACGCAGTATTTT.